This TCR beta chain was identified in a study of naive and memory T cell subsets. General study points: Over 95% of naive TCR sequences appeared only once, unlike memory subsets.

Two oligonucleotides, mixed equimolar, formed the beta constant-region primer covering TRBC1 and TRBC2. TCRdb re-derived calls from the UMI-ligation and nested PCR reads in MiXCR, one entry per CDR3 protein. Of tens of thousands of distinct CDR3 sequences listed, roughly 13% are singletons. This clonotype was found a few times. The antigen remains unidentified. Cells stained for CD3, CD4, CD8, CD45RA, CD27 and viability were sorted into four CD45RA/CD27 subsets. What was sequenced was effector memory CD4+ T cells from blood. The subset is: effector memory, CD45RA- CD27-. The TCR comes from a human donor in good health.

CDR3 sequence reads: CSAPLSGPRTDTQYF. As DNA, the CDR3 is TGCAGTGCTCCACTTAGCGGGCCCCGCACAGATACGCAGTATTTT. The chain recombines TRBV20-1 with TRBJ2-3, with 7 bases that match TRBD2. The CDR3 runs 15 residues. With V trimmed by 5 bases and J by 1 base, 9 bases remained unmatched. Germline CDR1 reads DFQATT; CDR2 reads SNEGSKA (reference sequence).